This T cell receptor beta chain came from a study of shared T cell receptors in the human thymus. The protocol was immunoSEQ multiplex PCR, while the TCRdb copy is restricted to in-frame clones and leaves out a portion. The sample records over 450,000 clones, more than 75% being singletons. J was trimmed by 2 bases and V by 5 bases; bases with no gene match: 9. This CDR3 comprises 15 residues. Germline CDR1 reads SGHAT; CDR2 reads FQNNGV. The data also belong to a second study, concerning human thymus T cells. From that report: The thymus tissue came from resections taken during corrective heart surgery. Gene usage (both V and J) appeared biased in thymic and blood repertoires.

The clonotype originates from a boy under two years old with a congenital heart defect. V usage is TRBV11-2 and J usage is TRBJ2-7; TRBD2 aligns across 7 bases. Sample: thymocytes. CDR3 sequence reads: CASSPPSGGTYEQYF. The CDR3 region has the DNA TGTGCCAGCAGCCCCCCTAGCGGAGGCACCTACGAGCAGTACTTC.